Each of the 30 T cell receptor beta chains below was sequenced from the same sample in a study of HIV-infected children after antiretroviral therapy interruption. A 3' RACE protocol on RNA, with unique molecular identifiers, produced the TCR library. From the 3' RACE reads, TCRdb called clonotypes with MiXCR, one entry per CDR3 protein. The data contain approximately 4,400 distinct CDR3 sequences, 4.5% to 5.5% of them singletons. Regarding treatment: PENTA 11 planned treatment interruption arm or continuous ART arm. Here the sequenced sample was CD45RO+ CD8+ T cells from PBMCs, pooled from several time points, taken from a donor given antiretroviral therapy, either interrupted or continuous. Subset given: memory CD8+ CD45RO+ CD45RA- T cells. The receptors come from a pool of human donors with HIV.

This clonotype occurred a few times. This chain connects TRBV3-1 to TRBJ1-2, with 8 bases aligning to TRBD1. This CDR3 comprises 17 residues. Germline V gene data show CDR1 as LGHDT and CDR2 as YNNKEL (reference sequence). The trim removed 0 bases at V and 2 bases at J, leaving 8 bases unmatched. CDR3 residues: CASSQDSEGQANYGYTF. As DNA, the CDR3 is TGTGCCAGCAGCCAAGATTCAGAGGGACAGGCCAACTATGGCTACACCTTC.

Regarding this clonotype: One end of the junction fails to match germline, which may point to a read error. This rearrangement joins TRBV10-2 to TRBJ1-5, with D perhaps matching TRBD1 (5 bases). Germline-derived CDR1 and CDR2 are WSHSY and SAAADI. CDR3 size: 11 residues. DNA for the CDR3: TGCGCCGGGGGTAACAATCACCCCCAGCATTTT. This encodes CAGGNNHPQHF.

Judged by abundance, this clonotype is medium-sized. This chain connects TRBV27 to TRBJ2-7, with unresolved D. The CDR3 is 10 residues long. The germline CDR1 and CDR2 sequences are MNHEY and SMNVEV (reference sequence). Trimming pared 7 bases from V and 3 bases from J, leaving 4 bases between. The CDR3 DNA reads as TGTGCCAGCAAGTACTACGAGCAGTACTTC. It encodes CASKYYEQYF.

This clonotype is categorized as medium-sized (0.01 to 0.1%). The chain carries TRBV6-2 or TRBV6-3 and TRBJ2-3; no definite D call. The V end was cut by 0 bases, the J end by 5 bases, with 6 bases between. The CDR3 sequence is 13 residues long. Germline CDR1 and CDR2: MNHEY and SVGEGT. The CDR3 loop is CASSYSFQDTQYF. The CDR3 nucleotides are TGTGCCAGCAGTTACTCGTTTCAAGATACGCAGTATTTT.

This clonotype was seen repeatedly, ten times or more. The gene calls are TRBV7-9 and TRBJ2-1; no definite D call. Per the germline V gene, CDR1 is SEHNR and CDR2 is FQNEAQ (reference sequence). Trimming stripped 3 bases from V and 0 bases from J, with 9 bases between. The CDR3 has 15 amino acids. The CDR3 region is CASSLGWSSYNEQFF. DNA for the CDR3: TGTGCCAGCAGCTTGGGGTGGAGCTCCTACAATGAGCAGTTCTTC.

This clonotype has at least ten counts. V is TRBV6-5 and J is TRBJ2-1, with D perhaps matching TRBD1 or TRBD2 (6 bases each). Germline V CDR1 and CDR2: MNHEY, SVGAGI. V lost 5 bases and J 4 bases, leaving 15 bases between the germline ends. This CDR3 is built from 15 residues. CDR3 protein: CASSTGAGGYNEQFF. The CDR3 region has the DNA TGTGCCAGCAGTACGGGGGCCGGTGGTTACAATGAGCAGTTCTTC.

The table lists this clonotype with many counts. The chain has TRBV6-4 and TRBJ2-1; 12 bases agree with TRBD2. Trimming took 3 bases from V and 9 from J; bases not matched to a gene: 6. Germline CDR1 MRHNA, CDR2 SNTAGT. The CDR3 consists of 15 residues. The CDR3 DNA reads as TGTGCCAGCAGTGAACTAGCGGGGGGCGCGGGTGAGCAGTTCTTC. Translating it yields CASSELAGGAGEQFF.

This clonotype was seen only a few times. The rearrangement joins TRBV7-2 to TRBJ2-5; D not resolved. Per germline, CDR1 SGHTA and CDR2 FQGNSA. This CDR3 spans 14 amino acids. V lost 3 bases to trimming and J lost 3 bases, with 11 bases between them. This chain's CDR3 is CASSFPEREETQYF. The CDR3 DNA is TGTGCCAGCAGCTTCCCTGAAAGGGAAGAGACCCAGTACTTC.

This clonotype was picked up many times. This rearrangement joins TRBV24-1 to TRBJ2-2, with 8 positions matching TRBD1. J lost 6 bases, V lost 4 bases, and 6 bases had no gene match. Looked up from germline, CDR1 is KGHDR and CDR2 is SFDVKD. This CDR3 contains 15 residues. CDR3 DNA: TGTGCCACCAGTGACTCGGACAGGGAGGCCGGGGAGCTGTTTTTT. This translates into CATSDSDREAGELFF.

This clonotype is labeled as medium-sized. This sequence joins TRBV28 and TRBJ2-7; 10 nucleotides line up with TRBD1. Germline assignment: CDR1 MDHEN and CDR2 SYDVKM. CDR3 length: 15 amino acids. The V segment lost 6 bases and the J segment 1 base; nucleotides outside the gene matches: 6. The CDR3 sequence is CASSHGTGDSYEQYF. In DNA, the CDR3 is TGTGCCAGCAGCCATGGGACAGGGGATTCCTACGAGCAGTACTTC.

This clonotype was observed at least ten times. The chain has TRBV30 and TRBJ1-2, with D maybe TRBD1 (6 bases). The V and J ends lost 4 bases and 8 bases respectively, with 26 bases between them. Germline V gene lookup returns CDR1 GTSNPN and CDR2 SVGIG (reference sequence). The CDR3 consists of 16 residues. CDR3 residues: CAWTRTVAFGGKGYTF. The CDR3 nucleotides are TGTGCCTGGACCCGGACAGTTGCCTTCGGGGGGAAAGGCTACACCTTC.

This clonotype was seen many times. This rearrangement joins TRBV6-1 to TRBJ1-6; 7 nucleotides align to TRBD1. The germline gives CDR1 MNHNS, CDR2 SASEGT. V trimming: 3 bases; J trimming: 10 bases; junction bases outside the gene matches: 9. The CDR3 runs 15 residues. In nucleotides, the CDR3 is TGTGCCAGCAGTGAGGAGACAGGGAAGGGGTCACCCCTCCACTTT. This gives the protein CASSEETGKGSPLHF.

This clonotype was counted ten times or more. The chain has TRBV18 and TRBJ1-1, with D uncertain. The CDR3 consists of 15 residues. Germline V gives CDR1 KGHSH, CDR2 LQKENI. V was shortened by 5 bases and J by 0 bases, with 13 bases between the two germline ends. The CDR3 loop reads CASSTTSVLNTEAFF. The DNA for the CDR3 is TGTGCCAGCTCAACGACGTCCGTACTGAACACTGAAGCTTTCTTT.

This clonotype has at least ten counts. V gene TRBV6-4 combines with J gene TRBJ2-3, with 10 bases that match TRBD2. After removal of 3 bases from V and 2 bases from J, the junction contained 5 bases not matched to a gene. The germline CDR1 and CDR2 sequences are MRHNA and SNTAGT. The CDR3 extends over 16 amino acids. The CDR3 sequence is CASSENSGGATDTQYF. CDR3 sequence (DNA): TGTGCCAGCAGTGAAAACAGCGGGGGGGCCACAGATACGCAGTATTTT.

This clonotype occurred many times. V gene TRBV6-4 combines with J gene TRBJ2-6; 8 bases agree with TRBD1. Trimming cost V 6 bases and J 0 bases; bases outside gene matches: 4. In germline, CDR1 is MRHNA, CDR2 SNTAGT. This CDR3 is 16 amino acids long. The chain's CDR3 is CASSDTGGSGANVLTF. The CDR3 DNA reads as TGTGCCAGCAGCGATACAGGGGGCTCTGGGGCCAACGTCCTGACTTTC.

Relative to its sample, this clonotype is medium-sized. The V call is TRBV6-1, the J call TRBJ2-7; 7 nucleotides line up with TRBD1. With V trimmed by 6 bases and J by 3 bases, 8 bases remained unmatched. The CDR3 runs to 14 residues. Per the germline V gene, CDR1 is MNHNS and CDR2 is SASEGT. The chain's CDR3 is CASSEQGNYYEQYF. CDR3 coding DNA: TGTGCCAGCAGCGAACAGGGGAACTACTACGAGCAGTACTTC.

This clonotype is judged medium-sized. The V call is TRBV6-1, the J call TRBJ2-3; D perhaps matches TRBD2 (5 bases). The germline V and J ends were trimmed by 3 bases and 2 bases, with 12 bases remaining between them. The CDR3 length is 15 residues. Germline lookup yields CDR1 MNHNS and CDR2 SASEGT. CDR3 protein: CASSDLDYLTDTQYF. The CDR3 DNA reads TGTGCCAGCAGTGACTTAGACTACCTCACAGATACGCAGTATTTT.

By frequency in the sample, this clonotype is medium-sized. The chain joins TRBV2 to TRBJ2-7; 10 bases map to TRBD2. CDR1 and CDR2 from the germline V gene are SNHLY and FYNNEI. The CDR3 extends over 18 amino acids. V dropped 1 base and J dropped 2; count of bases not matched to a gene: 11. The CDR3 loop reads CASSEGASGGDSPYEQYF. The CDR3 region has the DNA TGTGCCAGCAGTGAAGGGGCTAGCGGGGGAGACTCCCCCTACGAGCAGTACTTC. The full variable domain, in which reference TRBV2 and TRBJ2-7 provide the parts outside the CDR3, is EPEVTQTPSHQVTQMGQEVILRCVPISNHLYFYWYRQILGQKVEFLVSFYNNEISEKSEIFDDQFSVERPDGSNFTLKIRSTKLEDSAMYFCASSEGASGGDSPYEQYFGPGTRLTVT.

The rearrangement joins TRBV7-4 to TRBJ2-1; D gene uncertain. Trimming took 2 bases from V and 2 from J, leaving 19 bases between them. The CDR3 runs to 18 residues. In germline, CDR1 is SGHVT, CDR2 SQSDAQ. Here the CDR3 DNA reads TGTGCCAGCAGCTTAATATGGAGATTTTTGATGCCCTACAATGAGCAGTTCTTC. Protein product: CASSLIWRFLMPYNEQFF.

The V call is TRBV21-1, the J call TRBJ1-2; the table assigns TRBD1, which was not confirmed against the DNA. TRBV21-1 is tagged as a pseudogene. This CDR3 region has 22 residues. CDR3 residues: CASSKLPRRTEWYRRSNYGYTF. CDR3 nucleotides: TGTGCCAGCAGCAAATTACCAAGGCGGACAGAGTGGTACCGGAGATCTAACTATGGCTACACCTTC.

This clonotype was counted many times. This chain links TRBV7-8 with TRBJ2-1; D gene ambiguous. Trimming shortened V by 5 bases and J by 9 bases, and 11 bases separated the two germline ends. Germline assignment: CDR1 SGHVS and CDR2 FQNEAQ. The CDR3 is made up of 12 amino acids. CDR3: CASSPGVAEQFF. In DNA, the CDR3 is TGTGCCAGCAGCCCTGGGGTGGCTGAGCAGTTCTTC.

By its share, this clonotype is medium-sized. V is TRBV19 and J is TRBJ2-1; D perhaps matches TRBD2 (5 bases). Germline CDR1 LNHDA, CDR2 SQIVND (reference sequence). The CDR3 runs to 13 residues. Trimming stripped 3 bases from V and 5 bases from J, with 8 bases between. The CDR3 region has the DNA TGTGCCAGTAGTATCGGGATCGACAATGAGCAGTTCTTC. Translating it yields CASSIGIDNEQFF.

This clonotype ranks as large. The rearrangement links TRBV2 to TRBJ2-3; D is uncertain. The germline V gene encodes CDR1 SNHLY and CDR2 FYNNEI. The CDR3 is 13 amino acids. Trimming removed 8 bases at V and 6 bases at J, with 15 bases between. CDR3 in amino acids: CASEGPPEDTQYF. The DNA for the CDR3 is TGTGCCAGCGAAGGCCCTCCCGAGGATACGCAGTATTTT. Based on the CDR3 plus reference TRBV2 and TRBJ2-3, the full variable domain is EPEVTQTPSHQVTQMGQEVILRCVPISNHLYFYWYRQILGQKVEFLVSFYNNEISEKSEIFDDQFSVERPDGSNFTLKIRSTKLEDSAMYFCASEGPPEDTQYFGPGTRLTVL.

This clonotype was seen only a few times. The chain combines TRBV21-1 with TRBJ2-1; the table's D call of TRBD1 was not tested on the DNA. TRBV21-1 represents a pseudogene. The CDR3 is made up of 16 amino acids. The CDR3 DNA reads as TGTGCCAGCAGCAAAGTACGGCGCAGGGGGGTCGGTGAGCAGTTCTTC. Translation gives CASSKVRRRGVGEQFF.

This clonotype is labeled as medium-sized. This chain connects TRBV7-3 to TRBJ2-2; weak D call: TRBD1 (6 bases). The CDR3 has 18 residues. Looked up from germline, CDR1 is SGHTA and CDR2 is FQGTGA. The V gene lost 1 base and the J gene lost 3 bases, with 18 bases spanning the gap. CDR3 region: CASSLNPSGQGYTGELFF. In DNA, the CDR3 is TGTGCCAGCAGCTTAAACCCCTCCGGGCAGGGGTACACCGGGGAGCTGTTTTTT.

The chain is built from TRBV29-1 and TRBJ2-1; 7 positions match TRBD1. The ends lost 8 bases at V and 8 bases at J; junction bases unmatched: 18. Germline lookup yields CDR1 SQVTM and CDR2 ANQGSEA. The CDR3 extends over 15 amino acids. The CDR3 here is CSSTTGFVMVDEQFF. The CDR3 DNA follows: TGCAGCTCTACGACAGGGTTTGTGATGGTCGATGAGCAGTTCTTC.

This clonotype is categorized as medium-sized. The genes are TRBV11-2 and TRBJ2-3, with D perhaps TRBD2 (7 bases). Deletions cut 5 bases from V and 2 bases from J, with 20 bases between. The CDR3 is 17 amino acids. Germline values: CDR1 SGHAT, CDR2 FQNNGV. CDR3: CASSPGEGGRFTDTQYF. For the CDR3, the DNA is TGTGCCAGCAGCCCAGGGGAGGGCGGGCGGTTCACAGATACGCAGTATTTT.

By proportion, this clonotype is large. The rearrangement uses TRBV27 and TRBJ2-2; weak D call: TRBD1 (5 bases). CDR3 length: 17 residues. Germline assignment: CDR1 MNHEY and CDR2 SMNVEV (reference sequence). Trimming removed 8 bases at V and 0 bases at J, with 19 bases between. In DNA form, the CDR3 reads TGTGCCAGCCATTCCCAGCAGGGCGGCCCGAACACCGGGGAGCTGTTTTTT. Its translation: CASHSQQGGPNTGELFF.

This clonotype was counted at least ten times. V is TRBV7-8 and J is TRBJ2-2; no clear D gene. CDR3 size: 14 residues. Germline V gene lookup returns CDR1 SGHVS and CDR2 FQNEAQ. The V end was cut by 5 bases, the J end by 2 bases, with 9 bases between. The CDR3 nucleotides are TGTGCCAGCAGCCCCGGGTCCAACACCGGGGAGCTGTTTTTT. It encodes CASSPGSNTGELFF.

By share, this clonotype counts as medium-sized (0.01 to 0.1%). The rearrangement links TRBV20-1 to TRBJ1-1, with D tentatively TRBD1 (5 bases). CDR3 length: 14 residues. Germline V gene data show CDR1 as DFQATT and CDR2 as SNEGSKA (reference sequence). Trimming stripped 6 bases from V and 4 bases from J, with 18 bases between. CDR3 amino acids: CSAQPGGMTTEAFF. CDR3 bases: TGCAGTGCGCAACCCGGGGGTATGACCACTGAAGCTTTCTTT.